The rows below give T cell receptor beta chains drawn from one sample of a study of OX40 agonist ivuxolimab in advanced cancers. The protocol was immunoSEQ multiplex PCR, while the TCRdb copy is restricted to in-frame clones and leaves out a portion. The sample contains approximately 100,000 clones, 85% to 90% of which appear only once. The sample here was CD4+ or CD8+ T cells sorted from blood, taken in a trial of the OX40 agonist ivuxolimab. These receptors came from an adult with an advanced solid tumor such as melanoma, head and neck, liver or kidney cancer. Each CDR3 is given with its conserved first and last residue. The D gene is left open where the match is weak. A row's size may be missing; if present it is once, few, many or a size class.

14,NA,NA,TRBV28,TRBJ1-5,TGTGCCAGCATCCGGTGGGGGGCGGGTCAGCCCCAGCATTTT,CASIRWGAGQPQHF
16,NA,NA,TRBV11-2,TRBJ2-1,TGTGCCAGCAGCTTGATGAATACCGGGGCCCCGAATGAGCAGTTCTTC,CASSLMNTGAPNEQFF
12,NA,once,TRBV27,TRBJ2-1,TGTGCCAGCAGTTCCACCTACAATGAGCAGTTCTTC,CASSSTYNEQFF
13,NA,NA,TRBV7-9,TRBJ1-1,TGTGCCAGCAGCTTAGCCCAGGACACTGAAGCTTTCTTT,CASSLAQDTEAFF
15,NA,NA,TRBV27,TRBJ2-7,TGTGCCAGCAGTTTATCGAATTCAGGGAGATACGAGCAGTACTTC,CASSLSNSGRYEQYF
12,NA,NA,TRBV7-9,TRBJ1-3,TGTGCCAGCAGCTCAGCTGGAAACACCATATATTTT,CASSSAGNTIYF
14,NA,NA,TRBV28,TRBJ1-5,TGTGCCAGCTCCGCCTCGTTGGGGAATCAGCCCCAGCATTTT,CASSASLGNQPQHF
14,NA,few,TRBV7-9,TRBJ1-1,TGTGCCAGCAGCTTTCGGTGGGGGCGGACTGAAGCTTTCTTT,CASSFRWGRTEAFF
14,NA,once,TRBV7-9,TRBJ1-4,TGTGCCAGCAGCGTAGGGTCGAGCAATGAAAAACTGTTTTTT,CASSVGSSNEKLFF
11,NA,NA,TRBV7-9,TRBJ1-2,TGTGCCAGCAGCTCAAACTATGGCTACACCTTC,CASSSNYGYTF
11,NA,NA,TRBV28,TRBJ1-1,TGTGCCAGCAGTAAATACACTGAAGCTTTCTTT,CASSKYTEAFF
12,NA,once,TRBV7-6,TRBJ2-5,TGTGCCAGCAGCGGGGCCCGGGAGACCCAGTACTTC,CASSGARETQYF
15,NA,NA,TRBV7-2,TRBJ1-1,TGTGCCAGCAGCCCAGCGGGGGTACGTGGAGCTGAAGCTTTCTTT,CASSPAGVRGAEAFF
17,TRBD2,few,TRBV4-3,TRBJ2-2,TGCGCCAGCAGCCAAGGTCCTAGCGGGGGGGCCGCCGGGGAGCTGTTTTTT,CASSQGPSGGAAGELFF
15,NA,NA,TRBV5-4,TRBJ2-7,TGTGCCAGCAGCTTAGAGTACACAGGTTCCTACGAGCAGTACTTC,CASSLEYTGSYEQYF
12,NA,NA,TRBV19,TRBJ1-4,TGTGCCAGTAGTGGTCGGGGAAGGAAACTGTTTTTT,CASSGRGRKLFF
14,NA,NA,TRBV29-1,TRBJ2-5,TGCAGCGTTGGGGACCCGCGGGGTGGAGAGACCCAGTACTTC,CSVGDPRGGETQYF
13,TRBD1,NA,TRBV6-5,TRBJ2-5,TGTGCCAGCAGTTACGACAGGGTAGAGACCCAGTACTTC,CASSYDRVETQYF
15,TRBD2,NA,TRBV6-5,TRBJ2-7,TGTGCCAGCAGTTACAGATTAGCGGGGAGTTACGAGCAGTACTTC,CASSYRLAGSYEQYF
14,NA,NA,TRBV6-5,TRBJ1-3,TGTGCCAGCAGTAAAGTGATCTCTGGAAACACCATATATTTT,CASSKVISGNTIYF
14,NA,NA,TRBV5-1,TRBJ1-1,TGCGCCAGCAGCCTACCCCAGGATAACACTGAAGCTTTCTTT,CASSLPQDNTEAFF
14,NA,few,TRBV11-2,TRBJ1-4,TGTGCCAGCAGCTTAAACACCTATGGTGAAAAACTGTTTTTT,CASSLNTYGEKLFF
15,NA,NA,TRBV23-1,TRBJ2-3,TGCGCCAGCAGTGCACGACAGTTCCGCACAGATACGCAGTATTTT,CASSARQFRTDTQYF
14,TRBD1,NA,TRBV28,TRBJ1-4,TGTGCCAGCAGGGACAGGGGGCGTTGGGAAAAACTGTTTTTT,CASRDRGRWEKLFF
16,NA,few,TRBV21-1,TRBJ1-4,TGTGCCGGGCTTCCGGGACGGACTCCGCTTATTGAAAAACTGTTTTTT,CAGLPGRTPLIEKLFF
13,NA,NA,TRBV28,TRBJ1-1,TGTGCCAGCAGTTCTCACCTTATGAATGAAGCTTTCTTT,CASSSHLMNEAFF
14,NA,NA,TRBV5-1,TRBJ2-4,TGCGCCAGCAGCTTGACTTCAGCCAAAAACATTCAGTACTTC,CASSLTSAKNIQYF
15,NA,NA,TRBV4-2,TRBJ1-3,TGTGCCAGCAGCCAAGACAGTAACTCTGGAAACACCATATATTTT,CASSQDSNSGNTIYF
15,TRBD1,NA,TRBV7-2,TRBJ1-2,TGTGCCAGCAGTCCACAGGGGGTCTCTAACTATGGCTACACCTTC,CASSPQGVSNYGYTF
15,TRBD2,NA,TRBV2,TRBJ2-3,TGTGCCAGCAGTCGAGCGGGGGGGTACACAGATACGCAGTATTTT,CASSRAGGYTDTQYF
14,TRBD1,NA,TRBV30,TRBJ1-5,TGTGCCTGGAGTCCGGGACAGGGAGGTCAGCCCCAGCATTTT,CAWSPGQGGQPQHF
13,TRBD1,NA,TRBV29-1,TRBJ1-5,TGCAGCGTTAGGACAGGTGGTGGTCAGCCCCAGCATTTT,CSVRTGGGQPQHF
11,NA,once,TRBV30,TRBJ2-3,TGTGCCTGGACAGCTTCAGATACGCAGTATTTT,CAWTASDTQYF
15,TRBD1,NA,TRBV6-5,TRBJ2-3,TGTGCCAGCAGTTACCAGTCGACAGGGACAGATACGCAGTATTTT,CASSYQSTGTDTQYF
14,NA,NA,TRBV7-2,TRBJ2-4,TGTGCCAGCAGCTTTGCAGGGACCCAAAACATTCAGTACTTC,CASSFAGTQNIQYF
16,NA,NA,TRBV11-3,TRBJ2-3,TGTGCCAGCAGCTTAGGGGTAGGCTTGGGCACAGATACGCAGTATTTT,CASSLGVGLGTDTQYF
16,TRBD1,once,TRBV28,TRBJ2-7,TGTGCCAGCAGTTTATTTAGGGCAGGGGGCCCCTACGAGCAGTACTTC,CASSLFRAGGPYEQYF
14,NA,NA,TRBV11-2,TRBJ1-2,TGTGCCAGCAGCCTGGGGGCATTGAACTATGGCTACACCTTC,CASSLGALNYGYTF
14,TRBD1,NA,TRBV6-1,TRBJ1-2,TGTGCCAGCTCCCGGGACAGAGCTAACTATGGCTACACCTTC,CASSRDRANYGYTF
15,NA,NA,TRBV7-3,TRBJ1-3,TGTGCCAGCAGCTTCAAGGAACGGCGAGGAAACACCATATATTTT,CASSFKERRGNTIYF
16,TRBD1,NA,TRBV7-2,TRBJ1-2,TGTGCCAGCAGCTTATCGACAGGGGGTTCTAACTATGGCTACACCTTC,CASSLSTGGSNYGYTF
15,TRBD2,NA,TRBV7-9,TRBJ2-1,TGTGCCAGCAGCGGGAGACTAGCGGGGGCGAATGAGCAGTTCTTC,CASSGRLAGANEQFF
13,NA,NA,TRBV7-9,TRBJ1-1,TGTGCCAGCAGCAGACAGGAAATCACTGAAGCTTTCTTT,CASSRQEITEAFF
15,TRBD1,NA,TRBV9,TRBJ2-5,TGTGCCAGCAGCGGGACAGGGGGCTTAGGGGAGACCCAGTACTTC,CASSGTGGLGETQYF
16,NA,NA,TRBV11-2,TRBJ2-3,TGTGCCAGCAGCTTAGAGCCAGGGGGGCGAGGTAATACGCAGTATTTT,CASSLEPGGRGNTQYF
14,NA,once,TRBV9,TRBJ2-5,TGTGCCAGCAGCGTAAGAGGGTGGGAAGAGACCCAGTACTTC,CASSVRGWEETQYF
16,NA,NA,TRBV21-1,TRBJ1-2,TGTGCCAGCAGCAAAGAGGTGGGGCGCCTGGCCTATGGCTACACCTTC,CASSKEVGRLAYGYTF
12,NA,NA,TRBV30,TRBJ2-3,TGTGCCTGGGCAACTAGCACAGATACGCAGTATTTT,CAWATSTDTQYF
13,NA,NA,TRBV9,TRBJ1-2,TGTGCCAGCAGCGTAGAGGTCGACTATGGCTACACCTTC,CASSVEVDYGYTF
14,TRBD1,NA,TRBV6-1,TRBJ2-5,TGTGCCAGCAGAAAGGGGGACAGTCAAGAGACCCAGTACTTC,CASRKGDSQETQYF
16,NA,NA,TRBV28,TRBJ1-5,TGTGCCAGCAATTCCCCCGCCGGGGCGAGCAATCAGCCCCAGCATTTT,CASNSPAGASNQPQHF
13,NA,once,TRBV11-2,TRBJ1-2,TGTGCCAGCTCTGACCAGCTTAACTATGGCTACACCTTC,CASSDQLNYGYTF
13,NA,NA,TRBV14,TRBJ1-2,TGTGCCAGCAGCCAACGCACTAACTATGGCTACACCTTC,CASSQRTNYGYTF
15,NA,NA,TRBV7-6,TRBJ1-3,TGTGCCAGCAGCCCAGCTCCCACCTCTGGAAACACCATATATTTT,CASSPAPTSGNTIYF
16,TRBD2,NA,TRBV5-1,TRBJ2-5,TGCGCCAGCAGCTTGGTCGGCGGGGGGACCCAAGAGACCCAGTACTTC,CASSLVGGGTQETQYF
15,TRBD2,NA,TRBV7-7,TRBJ2-1,TGTGCTAGCAGCCCTAGCGGGGGGGCTGGTAATGAGCAGTTCTTC,CASSPSGGAGNEQFF
12,TRBD1,NA,TRBV30,TRBJ1-3,TGTGCCTGGACAGGGGGTTGGAACACCATATATTTT,CAWTGGWNTIYF
14,TRBD2,NA,TRBV7-8,TRBJ2-1,TGTGCCAGCAGCTCGTCCGGGACTAGCGGGAGCCTGTTCTTC,CASSSSGTSGSLFF
13,NA,NA,TRBV7-2,TRBJ2-4,TGTGCCAGCAGCTTATGGGCGCAAAACATTCAGTACTTC,CASSLWAQNIQYF